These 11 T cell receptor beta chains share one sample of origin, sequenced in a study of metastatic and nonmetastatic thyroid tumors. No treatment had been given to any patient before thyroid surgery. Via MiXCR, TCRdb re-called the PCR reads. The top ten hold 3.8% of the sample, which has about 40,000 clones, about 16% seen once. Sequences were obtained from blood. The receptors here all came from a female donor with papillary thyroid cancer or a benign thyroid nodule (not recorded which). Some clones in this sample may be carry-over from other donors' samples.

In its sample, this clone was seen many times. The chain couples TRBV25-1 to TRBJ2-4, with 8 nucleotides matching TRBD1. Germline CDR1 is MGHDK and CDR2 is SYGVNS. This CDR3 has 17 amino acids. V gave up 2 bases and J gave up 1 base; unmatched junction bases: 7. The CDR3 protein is CASSEPTGAGAKNIQYF. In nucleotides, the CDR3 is TGTGCCAGCAGTGAACCGACAGGGGCAGGGGCCAAAAACATTCAGTACTTC.

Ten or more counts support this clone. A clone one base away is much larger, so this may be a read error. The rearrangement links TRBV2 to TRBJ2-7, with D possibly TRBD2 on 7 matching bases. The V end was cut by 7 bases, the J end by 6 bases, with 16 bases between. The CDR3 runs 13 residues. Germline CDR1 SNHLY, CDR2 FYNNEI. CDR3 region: CASMGGGRSEQYF. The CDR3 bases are TGTGCCAGCATGGGAGGGGGGAGGAGCGAGCAGTACTTC.

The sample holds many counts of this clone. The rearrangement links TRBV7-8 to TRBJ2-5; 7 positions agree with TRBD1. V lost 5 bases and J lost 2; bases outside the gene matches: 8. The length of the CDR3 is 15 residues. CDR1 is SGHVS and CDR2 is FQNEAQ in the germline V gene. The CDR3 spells CASSPFGTEQETQYF. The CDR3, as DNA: TGTGCCAGCAGCCCGTTTGGGACAGAACAAGAGACCCAGTACTTC.

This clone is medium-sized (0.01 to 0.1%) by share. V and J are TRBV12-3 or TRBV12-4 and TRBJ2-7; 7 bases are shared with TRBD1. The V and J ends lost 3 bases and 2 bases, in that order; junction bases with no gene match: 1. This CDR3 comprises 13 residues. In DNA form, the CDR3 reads TGTGCCAGCAGTTTGGGACAGACCTACGAGCAGTACTTC. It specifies CASSLGQTYEQYF.

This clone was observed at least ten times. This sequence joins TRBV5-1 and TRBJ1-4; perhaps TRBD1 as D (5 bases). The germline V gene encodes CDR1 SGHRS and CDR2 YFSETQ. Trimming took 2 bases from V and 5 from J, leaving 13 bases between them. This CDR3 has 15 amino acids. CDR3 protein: CASSLPSGPNEKLFF. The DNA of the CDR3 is TGCGCCAGCAGCTTACCCTCAGGGCCCAATGAAAAACTGTTTTTT.

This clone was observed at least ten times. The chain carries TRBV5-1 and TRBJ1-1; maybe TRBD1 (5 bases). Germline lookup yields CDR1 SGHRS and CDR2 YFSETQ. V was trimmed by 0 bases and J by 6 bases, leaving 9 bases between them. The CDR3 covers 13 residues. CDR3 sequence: CASSLALTAEAFF. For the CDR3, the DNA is TGCGCCAGCAGCTTGGCCCTGACAGCTGAAGCTTTCTTT. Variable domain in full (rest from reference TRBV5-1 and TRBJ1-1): KAGVTQTPRYLIKTRGQQVTLSCSPISGHRSVSWYQQTPGQGLQFLFEYFSETQRNKGNFPGRFSGRQFSNSRSEMNVSTLELGDSALYLCASSLALTAEAFFGQGTRLTVV.

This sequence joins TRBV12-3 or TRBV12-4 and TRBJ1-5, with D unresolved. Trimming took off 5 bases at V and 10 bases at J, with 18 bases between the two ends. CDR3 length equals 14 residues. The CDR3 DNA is TGTGCCAGCAGTCCCAGTGGGGTACGACATCCCCAGCATTTT. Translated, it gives CASSPSGVRHPQHF.

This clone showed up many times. This chain's CDR3 is CASSKGLAGGTDTQYF. CDR3 sequence (DNA): TGCGCCAGCAGCAAGGGACTAGCGGGAGGCACAGATACGCAGTATTTT. The V call is TRBV4-1, the J call TRBJ2-3; 14 positions match TRBD2. After removal of 5 bases from V and 1 base from J, the junction contained 2 bases not matched to a gene. Germline assignment: CDR1 MGHRA and CDR2 YSYEKL. This CDR3 is 16 amino acids long.

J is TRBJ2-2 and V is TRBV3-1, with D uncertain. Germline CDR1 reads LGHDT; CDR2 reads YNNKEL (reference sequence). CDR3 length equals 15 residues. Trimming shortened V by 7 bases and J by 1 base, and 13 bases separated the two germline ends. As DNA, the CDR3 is TGTGCCAGCACCCGTACATCTGGGAACACCGGGGAGCTGTTTTTT. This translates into CASTRTSGNTGELFF.

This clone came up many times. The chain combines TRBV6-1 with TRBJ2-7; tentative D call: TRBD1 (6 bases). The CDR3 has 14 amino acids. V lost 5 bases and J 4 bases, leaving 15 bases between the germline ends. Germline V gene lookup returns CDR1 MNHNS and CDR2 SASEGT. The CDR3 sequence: CASSRDGTRYEQYF. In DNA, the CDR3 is TGTGCCAGCAGTCGCGACGGGACACGGTACGAGCAGTACTTC.

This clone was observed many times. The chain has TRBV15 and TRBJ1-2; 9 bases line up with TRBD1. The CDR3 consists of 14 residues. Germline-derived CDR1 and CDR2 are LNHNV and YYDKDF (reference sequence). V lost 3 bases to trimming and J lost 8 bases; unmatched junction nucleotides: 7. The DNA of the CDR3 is TGTGCCACCAGCAGCCAACAGGGGGCAAGAGGCTACACCTTC. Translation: CATSSQQGARGYTF.